This TCR beta chain appears in the sequencing data of a study of blood T cell repertoires in COVID-19. Germline values: CDR1 SGHNT, CDR2 YYREEE (reference sequence). V lost 4 bases and J lost 1, with 16 bases in between. The CDR3 totals 16 residues. Authors' analysis steps: Nucleated cell number was recorded as an estimate derived from reference gene primer amplification. Assay used: immunoSEQ multiplex PCR; TCRdb lists only in-frame clones, some missing. The V and J calls and clone size are taken from that table; D and trimming were inferred from the DNA. The top ten hold 3.9% of the sample, which has some 290,000 clones, more than 90% seen once.

This clonotype was obtained from a woman under 40 who had been exposed to COVID-19. V usage is TRBV5-4 and J usage is TRBJ2-3; D possibly corresponds to TRBD1 (6 bases). Sequenced sample: PBMCs or T cells enriched from blood (not recorded which). Here the CDR3 reads CASSTTWGPGTDTQYF. Here the CDR3 DNA reads TGTGCCAGCAGCACTACATGGGGGCCAGGCACAGATACGCAGTATTTT.